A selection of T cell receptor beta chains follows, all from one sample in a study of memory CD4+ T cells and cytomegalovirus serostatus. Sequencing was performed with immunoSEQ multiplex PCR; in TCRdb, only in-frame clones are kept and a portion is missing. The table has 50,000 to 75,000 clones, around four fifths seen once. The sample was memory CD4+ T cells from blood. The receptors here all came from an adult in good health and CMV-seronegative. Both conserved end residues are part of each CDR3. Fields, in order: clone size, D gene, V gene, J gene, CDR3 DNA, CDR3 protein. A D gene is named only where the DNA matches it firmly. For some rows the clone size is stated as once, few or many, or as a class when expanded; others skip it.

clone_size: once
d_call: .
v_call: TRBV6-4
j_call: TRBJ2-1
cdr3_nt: TGTGCCAGCAGTCAGAGCTCCTACAATGAGCAGTTCTTC
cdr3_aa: CASSQSSYNEQFF

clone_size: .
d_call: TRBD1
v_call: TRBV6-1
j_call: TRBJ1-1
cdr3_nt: TGTGCCAGCCAGTGGACAGGCCGTGAAGCTTTCTTT
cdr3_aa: CASQWTGREAFF

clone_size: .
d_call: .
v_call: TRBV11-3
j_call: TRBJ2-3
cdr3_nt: TGTGCCAGCAGCTCCCAAGCGGGAGATACGCAGTATTTT
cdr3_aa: CASSSQAGDTQYF

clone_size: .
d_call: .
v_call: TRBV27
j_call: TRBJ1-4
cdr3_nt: TGTGCCAGCAGACCCTACGGGCTACCCAATGAAAAACTGTTTTTT
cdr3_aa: CASRPYGLPNEKLFF

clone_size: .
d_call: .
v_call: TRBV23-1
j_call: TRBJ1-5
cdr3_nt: TGCGCCAGCAACCCGGACGGGTTAAATCAGCCCCAGCATTTT
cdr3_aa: CASNPDGLNQPQHF

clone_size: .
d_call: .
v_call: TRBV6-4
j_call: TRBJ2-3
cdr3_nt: TGTGCCAGCAGTGAAGTCCCGGGGACTAGCACAGATACGCAGTATTTT
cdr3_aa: CASSEVPGTSTDTQYF

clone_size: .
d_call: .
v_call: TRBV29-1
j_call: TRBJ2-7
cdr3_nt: TGCAGCGTTGGGGTCCGCGGCTACGAGCAGTACTTC
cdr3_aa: CSVGVRGYEQYF

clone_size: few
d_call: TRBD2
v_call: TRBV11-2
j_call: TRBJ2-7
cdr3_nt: TGTGCCAGCAGCCCGGTGGCGCGCCTAGCGGGAAAGATCTACGAGCAGTACTTC
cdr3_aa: CASSPVARLAGKIYEQYF

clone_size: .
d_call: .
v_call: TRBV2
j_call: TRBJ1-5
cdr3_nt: TGTGCCAGCAGTGAAGCGTCTTGGGGGCAGCCCCAGCATTTT
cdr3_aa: CASSEASWGQPQHF

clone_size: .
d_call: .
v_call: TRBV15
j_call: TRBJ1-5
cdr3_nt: TGTGCCACCAGCAGAGAGGGCAATCAGCCCCAGCATTTT
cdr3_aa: CATSREGNQPQHF

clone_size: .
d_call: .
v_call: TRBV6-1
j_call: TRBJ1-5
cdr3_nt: TGTGCCAGCAGTTCCGGGTTTATTCAGCCCCAGCATTTT
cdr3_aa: CASSSGFIQPQHF

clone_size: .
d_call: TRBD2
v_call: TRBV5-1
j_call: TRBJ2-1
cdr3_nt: TGCGCCAGCAGCTCGAGTCAAAGCGGGAGGTCAAGGAATGAGCAGTTCTTC
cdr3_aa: CASSSSQSGRSRNEQFF

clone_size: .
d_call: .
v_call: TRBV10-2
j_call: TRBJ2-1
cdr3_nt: TGCGCCAGCAGTGAGTTTGGTTACAATGAGCAGTTCTTC
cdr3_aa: CASSEFGYNEQFF

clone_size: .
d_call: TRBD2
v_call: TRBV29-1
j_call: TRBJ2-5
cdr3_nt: TGCAGCGTTGTTTGGGGAGGGGAGACCCAGTACTTC
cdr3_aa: CSVVWGGETQYF

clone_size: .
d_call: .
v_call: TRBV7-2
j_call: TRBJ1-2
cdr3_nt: TGTGCCAGCAGCTTACATCCGGGGGGCCCTACCGGCTACACCTTC
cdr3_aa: CASSLHPGGPTGYTF

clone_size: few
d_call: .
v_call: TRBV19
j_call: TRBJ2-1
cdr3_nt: TGTGCCAGTGGCGGGGAACTCTCCTACAATGAGCAGTTCTTC
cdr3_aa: CASGGELSYNEQFF

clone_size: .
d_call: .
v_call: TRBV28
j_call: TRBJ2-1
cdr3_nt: TGTGCCAGCGGGGGAGGGCCAGGGGATGAGCAGTTCTTC
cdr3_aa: CASGGGPGDEQFF

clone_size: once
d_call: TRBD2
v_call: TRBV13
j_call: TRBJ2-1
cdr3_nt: TGTGCCAGCAGCTCGGGGACTAGCGGGAGCTACAATGAGCAGTTCTTC
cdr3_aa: CASSSGTSGSYNEQFF

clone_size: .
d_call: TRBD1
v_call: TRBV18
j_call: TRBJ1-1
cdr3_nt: TGTGCCAGCTCACCTGGGGACAGGGGTGGGACTGAAGCTTTCTTT
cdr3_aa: CASSPGDRGGTEAFF

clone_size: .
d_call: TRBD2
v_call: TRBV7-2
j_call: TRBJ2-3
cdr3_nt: TGTGCCAGCAGAATGGTAGCGGGGGGGGTTGGTACGCAGTATTTT
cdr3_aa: CASRMVAGGVGTQYF

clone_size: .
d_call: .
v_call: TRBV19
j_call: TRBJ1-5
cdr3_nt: TGTGCCAGCAAGGCGTGGGGAGGGGAGAATCAGCCCCAGCATTTT
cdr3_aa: CASKAWGGENQPQHF

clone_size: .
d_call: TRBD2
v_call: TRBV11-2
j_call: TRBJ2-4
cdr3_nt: TGTGCCAGCAGCTCTTCAGCCGGGACTAGCGGGGGGGCCAGGGACATTCAGTACTTC
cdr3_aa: CASSSSAGTSGGARDIQYF

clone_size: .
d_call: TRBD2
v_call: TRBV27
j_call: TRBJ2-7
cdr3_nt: TGTGCCAGCAGTTTAGAAATGGGGAGGGGCGAGCAGTACTTC
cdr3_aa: CASSLEMGRGEQYF

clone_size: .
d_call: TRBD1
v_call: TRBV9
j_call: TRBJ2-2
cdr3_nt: TGTGCCAGCAGCTGGACAGGGGGAACCGGGGAGCTGTTTTTT
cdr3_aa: CASSWTGGTGELFF

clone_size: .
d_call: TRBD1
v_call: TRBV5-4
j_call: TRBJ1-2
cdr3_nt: TGTGCCAGCAGCTACTCGGGACAGGAGAACTATGGCTACACCTTC
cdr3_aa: CASSYSGQENYGYTF

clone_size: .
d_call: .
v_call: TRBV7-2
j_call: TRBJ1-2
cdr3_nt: TGTGCCAGCAGCTTAAAGGGGAATTATGGCTACACCTTC
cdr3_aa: CASSLKGNYGYTF

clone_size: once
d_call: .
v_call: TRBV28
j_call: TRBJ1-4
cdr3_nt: TGTGCCAGCAGGTCTGGGGGCGCGGGTGAAAAACTGTTTTTT
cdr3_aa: CASRSGGAGEKLFF

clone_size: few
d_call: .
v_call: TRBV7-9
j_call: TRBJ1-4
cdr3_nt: TGTGCCAGCAGCTTAGGGCAGGGCGAAAAACTGTTTTTT
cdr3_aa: CASSLGQGEKLFF

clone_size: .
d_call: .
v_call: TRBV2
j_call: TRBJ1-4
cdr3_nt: TGTGCCAGCAGCCTTACAGGTAGCAGGGCTAATGAAAAACTGTTTTTT
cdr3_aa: CASSLTGSRANEKLFF

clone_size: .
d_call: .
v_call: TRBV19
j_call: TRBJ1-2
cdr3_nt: TGTGCCAGTAGTATCGGTAGGGTTTATGGCTACACCTTC
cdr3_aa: CASSIGRVYGYTF

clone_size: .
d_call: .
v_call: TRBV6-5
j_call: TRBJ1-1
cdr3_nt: TGTGCCAGCAGTTACTTGGGGGGGAAAAACACTGAAGCTTTCTTT
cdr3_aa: CASSYLGGKNTEAFF

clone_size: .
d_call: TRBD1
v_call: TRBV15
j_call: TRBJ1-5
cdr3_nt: TGTGCCACCAGCACGACAGGGACTTATAGCAATCAGCCCCAGCATTTT
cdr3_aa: CATSTTGTYSNQPQHF

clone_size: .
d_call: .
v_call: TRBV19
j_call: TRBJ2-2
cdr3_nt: TGTGCCAGTAGTAAAGGGCTCTCATCCACCGGGGAGCTGTTTTTT
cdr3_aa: CASSKGLSSTGELFF

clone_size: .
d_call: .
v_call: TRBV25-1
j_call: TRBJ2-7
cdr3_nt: TGTGCCAGCAGTACAGCGAAGAGGGCCAAAAACGAGCAGTACTTC
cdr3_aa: CASSTAKRAKNEQYF

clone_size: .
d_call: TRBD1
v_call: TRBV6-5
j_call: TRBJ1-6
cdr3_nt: TGTGCCACGGGACAGGGTGTGGGAACTTCACCCCTCCACTTT
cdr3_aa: CATGQGVGTSPLHF

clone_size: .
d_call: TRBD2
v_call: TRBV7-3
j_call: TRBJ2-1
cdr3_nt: TGTGCCAGCAGCTCCCGACTAGCGGGGTTAGGGGAGCAGTTCTTC
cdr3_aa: CASSSRLAGLGEQFF

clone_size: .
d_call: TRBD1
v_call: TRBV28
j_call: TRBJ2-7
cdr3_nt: TGTGCCAGCAGTGCGACAGGGGGGTCCTACGAGCAGTACTTC
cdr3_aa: CASSATGGSYEQYF

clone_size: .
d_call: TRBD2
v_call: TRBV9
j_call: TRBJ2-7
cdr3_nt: TGTGCCAGCAGCCCGACTAGCGGGGGAGGGTACGAGCAGTACTTC
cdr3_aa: CASSPTSGGGYEQYF

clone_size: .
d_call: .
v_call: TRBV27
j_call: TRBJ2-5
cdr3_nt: TGTGCCAGCAGTGCGGGACGGTGGGAGACCCAGTACTTC
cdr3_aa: CASSAGRWETQYF

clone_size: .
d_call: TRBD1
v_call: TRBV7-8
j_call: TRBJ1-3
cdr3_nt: TGTGCCAGCAGCTTGGGACAGGCCTCTGGAAACACCATATATTTT
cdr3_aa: CASSLGQASGNTIYF

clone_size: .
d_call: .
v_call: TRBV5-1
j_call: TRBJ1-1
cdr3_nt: TGCGCCAGCAGCCGTACAAAACTTAAGACAGGCACTGAAGCTTTCTTT
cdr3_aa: CASSRTKLKTGTEAFF

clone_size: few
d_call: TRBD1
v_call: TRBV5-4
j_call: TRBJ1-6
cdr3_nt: TGTGCCAGCAGCCCTGCCCCGGGGACAGGGGGCTTGGGTAATTCACCCCTCCACTTT
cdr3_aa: CASSPAPGTGGLGNSPLHF

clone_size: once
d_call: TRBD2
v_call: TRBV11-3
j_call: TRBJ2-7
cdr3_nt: TGTGCCAGCAGCTTTAGGACTAGGGCAAGGGGCTCCTACGAGCAGTACTTC
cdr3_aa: CASSFRTRARGSYEQYF

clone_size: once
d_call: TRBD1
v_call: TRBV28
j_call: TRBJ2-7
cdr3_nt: TGTGCCAGCCTGCTTTACGCGACAGGGGGCTCATACGAGCAGTACTTC
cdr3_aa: CASLLYATGGSYEQYF

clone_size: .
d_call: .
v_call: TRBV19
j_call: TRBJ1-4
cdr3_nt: TGTGCCAGTAGTGTTCGGGGCCCGGGGAATGAAAAACTGTTTTTT
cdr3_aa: CASSVRGPGNEKLFF

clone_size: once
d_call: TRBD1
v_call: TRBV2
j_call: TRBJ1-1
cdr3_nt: TGTGCCAGCAGTGACCGACAGGGGAACACTGAAGCTTTCTTT
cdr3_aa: CASSDRQGNTEAFF

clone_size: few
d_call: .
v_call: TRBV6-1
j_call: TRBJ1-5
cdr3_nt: TGTGCCAGCGGAGATGTCAGGGGTCGCAATCAGCCCCAGCATTTT
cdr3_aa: CASGDVRGRNQPQHF

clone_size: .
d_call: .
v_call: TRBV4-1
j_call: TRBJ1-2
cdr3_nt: TGCGCCAGCAGCCAAGCTCCCACGGCGGGCTATGGCTACACCTTC
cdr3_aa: CASSQAPTAGYGYTF

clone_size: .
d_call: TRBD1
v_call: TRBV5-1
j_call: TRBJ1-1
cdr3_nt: TGCGCCAGCAGCTCCGGGACAGGGAACACTGAAGCTTTCTTT
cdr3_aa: CASSSGTGNTEAFF

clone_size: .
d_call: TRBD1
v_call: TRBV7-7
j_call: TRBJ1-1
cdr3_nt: TGTGCCAGCAGCTTGTGGGACAGGGGGGTCACTGAAGCTTTCTTT
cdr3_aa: CASSLWDRGVTEAFF

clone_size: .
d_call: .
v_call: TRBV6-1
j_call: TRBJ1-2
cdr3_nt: TGTGCCAGCAGTGAAGGTGGGCAAGCTAACTATGGCTACACCTTC
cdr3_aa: CASSEGGQANYGYTF

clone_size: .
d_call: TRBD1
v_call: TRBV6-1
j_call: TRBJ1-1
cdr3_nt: TGTGCCAGCCAAAAGGGGGGGACAGGAACTTCTGAAGCTTTCTTT
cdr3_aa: CASQKGGTGTSEAFF

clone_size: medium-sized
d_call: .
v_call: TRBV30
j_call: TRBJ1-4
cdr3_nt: TGTGCCTGGAGTGTACGGGGGGGGTATGGCGAAAAACTGTTTTTT
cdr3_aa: CAWSVRGGYGEKLFF

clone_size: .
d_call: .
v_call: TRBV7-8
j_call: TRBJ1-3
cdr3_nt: TGTGCCAGCAGCTTAGTAGGGGCAGGGTCTGGAAACACCATATATTTT
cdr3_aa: CASSLVGAGSGNTIYF

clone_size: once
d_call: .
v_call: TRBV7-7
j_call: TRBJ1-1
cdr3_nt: TGTGCCAGCAGCCTTAACAGGGCCACTGAAGCTTTCTTT
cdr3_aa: CASSLNRATEAFF

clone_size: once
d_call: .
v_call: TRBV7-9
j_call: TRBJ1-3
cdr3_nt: TGTGCCAGCAGCTTTTGGGCCTCTGGAAACACCATATATTTT
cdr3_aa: CASSFWASGNTIYF

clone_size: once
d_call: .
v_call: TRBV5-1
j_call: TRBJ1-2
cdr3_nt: TGCGCCAGCAGCTCTGGAGGCGGAAATAGTTATGGCTACACCTTC
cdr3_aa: CASSSGGGNSYGYTF

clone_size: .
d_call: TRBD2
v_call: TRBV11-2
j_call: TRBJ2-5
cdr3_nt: TGTGCCAGCAGACAAACCGGGACTAGCCAAGAGACCCAGTACTTC
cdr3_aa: CASRQTGTSQETQYF